This TCR beta chain was captured in a study of technical replicates of blood from a few donors. Clones were read by immunoSEQ multiplex PCR, and TCRdb kept only the in-frame ones, dropping some. The sample lists more than 90,000 clones, approximately 96% seen once, with 0.22% in the top ten. With 1 base clipped from V and 1 base from J, the junction kept 2 bases outside the gene matches. From germline, CDR1 is LNHDA and CDR2 SQIVND (reference sequence). The CDR3 has 16 residues. The genes are TRBV19 and TRBJ1-5; 9 nucleotides match TRBD1. Sequenced input: T cells isolated from PBMCs. The origin of this receptor is a human donor in good health. The CDR3 sequence: CASSIATGGSNQPQHF. In nucleotides, the CDR3 is TGTGCCAGTAGTATAGCTACAGGGGGCAGCAATCAGCCCCAGCATTTT.